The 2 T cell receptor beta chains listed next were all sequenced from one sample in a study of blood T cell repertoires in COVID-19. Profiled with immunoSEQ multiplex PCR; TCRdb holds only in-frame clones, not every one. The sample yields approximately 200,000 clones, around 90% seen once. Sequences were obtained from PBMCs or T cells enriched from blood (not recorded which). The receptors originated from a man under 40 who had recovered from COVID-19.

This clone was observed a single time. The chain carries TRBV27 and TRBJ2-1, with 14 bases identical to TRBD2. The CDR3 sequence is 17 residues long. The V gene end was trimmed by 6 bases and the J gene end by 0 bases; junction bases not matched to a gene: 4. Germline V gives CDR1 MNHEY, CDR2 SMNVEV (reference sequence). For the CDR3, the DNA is TGTGCCAGCAGCCCTGGGACTAGCGGGGGCTCCTACAATGAGCAGTTCTTC. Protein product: CASSPGTSGGSYNEQFF.

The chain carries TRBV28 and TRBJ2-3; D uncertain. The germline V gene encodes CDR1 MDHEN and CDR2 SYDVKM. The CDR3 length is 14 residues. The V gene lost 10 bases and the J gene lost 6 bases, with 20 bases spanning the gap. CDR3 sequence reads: CATRRESITDTQYF. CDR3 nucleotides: TGTGCCACTAGACGAGAATCAATAACGGATACGCAGTATTTT.